This is a list of T cell receptor beta chains from one sample in a study of T cells in localized non-small cell lung cancer. TCRdb's table, derived via immunoSEQ multiplex PCR, lists solely in-frame clones and lacks some. Among about 19,000 clones listed, roughly four fifths were seen once. Sequencing was performed on peripheral blood, taken before any cancer treatment. These TCRs come from a man aged 40-75 years with stage I lung adenocarcinoma. The CDR3 runs from the conserved cysteine through the conserved F or W. D genes are given only for firm matches. The size field is filled for only some rows; it gives once, few, many or a size class.

>-|TRBJ2-5|-|TRBV19
CASSVPLAGYQETQYF
TGTGCCAGTAGTGTCCCCCTAGCCGGGTACCAAGAGACCCAGTACTTC
>-|TRBJ1-5|-|TRBV4-3
CASSTRLHSNQPQHF
TGCGCCAGCAGCACCCGACTTCATAGCAATCAGCCCCAGCATTTT
>-|TRBJ1-3|-|TRBV15
CATSRDVGAGNTIYF
TGTGCCACCAGCAGAGATGTCGGGGCTGGAAACACCATATATTTT
>-|TRBJ2-7|-|TRBV5-1
CASSLAVVTVFSYEQYF
TGCGCCAGCAGCTTGGCCGTCGTCACCGTATTCTCCTACGAGCAGTACTTC
>-|TRBJ2-7|-|TRBV20-1
CSARGYSEQYF
TGCAGTGCTCGAGGGTACTCTGAGCAGTACTTC
>TRBD1|TRBJ1-3|-|TRBV11-2
CASSHHIGRGPGNTIYF
TGTGCCAGCAGTCACCATATAGGGAGGGGGCCTGGAAACACCATATATTTT
>-|TRBJ2-1|-|TRBV27
CASSEEPYNEQFF
TGTGCCAGCAGTGAAGAACCCTACAATGAGCAGTTCTTC
>TRBD1|TRBJ1-2|once|TRBV6-1
CASSPLPGQLYGYTF
TGTGCCAGCAGTCCTCTACCGGGACAGCTCTATGGCTACACCTTC
>-|TRBJ2-1|-|TRBV7-3
CASSLLPGMIPNEQFF
TGTGCCAGCAGCTTATTACCCGGCATGATACCCAATGAGCAGTTCTTC
>-|TRBJ1-2|few|TRBV6-1
CASSEGKWNGYTF
TGTGCCAGCAGTGAAGGGAAGTGGAATGGCTACACCTTC
>TRBD1|TRBJ1-4|-|TRBV7-9
CASSSQGAWEKLFF
TGTGCCAGCAGCTCACAGGGGGCTTGGGAAAAACTGTTTTTT
>-|TRBJ1-5|-|TRBV18
CASSPNQGYQPQHF
TGTGCCAGCTCACCAAACCAGGGGTATCAGCCCCAGCATTTT
>TRBD1|TRBJ1-2|-|TRBV7-9
CASSSPGQENYGYTF
TGTGCCAGCAGCTCCCCGGGACAGGAAAACTATGGCTACACCTTC
>-|TRBJ1-2|once|TRBV5-1
CASSLIMPNYGYTF
TGCGCCAGCAGCTTGATCATGCCTAACTATGGCTACACCTTC
>-|TRBJ2-7|-|TRBV28
CASSFWEGFHEQYF
TGTGCCAGCAGTTTTTGGGAAGGTTTCCACGAGCAGTACTTC
>-|TRBJ1-1|-|TRBV10-3
CAIRGNFETEAFF
TGTGCCATCAGGGGGAATTTTGAGACTGAAGCTTTCTTT
>TRBD2|TRBJ2-3|-|TRBV27
CASSLFSGTGTDTQYF
TGTGCCAGCAGTTTATTTAGCGGGACGGGTACAGATACGCAGTATTTT
>TRBD2|TRBJ2-7|-|TRBV27
CASTTRGSGIPMYEQYF
TGTGCCAGCACCACCCGCGGTAGCGGGATCCCGATGTACGAGCAGTACTTC
>TRBD2|TRBJ2-1|-|TRBV5-1
CASSLGGLGNNEQFF
TGCGCCAGCAGCTTGGGGGGACTAGGCAACAATGAGCAGTTCTTC
>-|TRBJ2-7|-|TRBV7-9
CASTSGRLFYEQYF
TGTGCCAGCACGAGCGGCCGTTTATTCTACGAGCAGTACTTC
>-|TRBJ2-1|-|TRBV9
CASSSDAYNEQFF
TGTGCCAGCAGCTCGGACGCCTACAATGAGCAGTTCTTC
>-|TRBJ2-7|few|TRBV19
CASSTLANEQYF
TGTGCCAGTAGTACCTTAGCGAACGAGCAGTACTTC
>-|TRBJ1-1|-|TRBV5-3
CARSLELHTEAFF
TGTGCCAGAAGCTTGGAACTGCACACTGAAGCTTTCTTT
>-|TRBJ2-5|once|TRBV6-1
CASSEFRGQETQYF
TGTGCCAGCAGTGAATTTAGGGGGCAAGAGACCCAGTACTTC
>-|TRBJ2-1|-|TRBV4-3
CASSQDWGTLRFF
TGCGCCAGCAGCCAAGATTGGGGGACCTTAAGGTTCTTC
>-|TRBJ1-1|-|TRBV6-5
CASQRNLNTEAFF
TGTGCCAGCCAACGGAACTTGAACACTGAAGCTTTCTTT
>-|TRBJ1-1|few|TRBV10-3
CAISEQETNTEAFF
TGTGCCATCAGTGAACAGGAGACGAACACTGAAGCTTTCTTT
>TRBD1|TRBJ1-1|few|TRBV5-8
CASSDRAANTEAFF
TGTGCCAGCAGTGACAGGGCAGCGAACACTGAAGCTTTCTTT
>-|TRBJ2-7|-|TRBV28
CASSLYAAGSANEQYF
TGTGCCAGCAGTTTATACGCGGCTGGGTCAGCCAACGAGCAGTACTTC
>TRBD1|TRBJ1-1|-|TRBV6-1
CASSRGTAANTEAFF
TGTGCCAGCTCCCGGGGGACAGCGGCGAACACTGAAGCTTTCTTT
>-|TRBJ1-4|-|TRBV28
CASRTGGEKLFF
TGTGCCAGCAGGACAGGCGGTGAAAAACTGTTTTTT
>-|TRBJ2-2|-|TRBV6-6
CASRTGSNTGELFF
TGTGCCAGCAGAACAGGATCGAACACCGGGGAGCTGTTTTTT
>-|TRBJ2-3|-|TRBV7-9
CASCFGGPDTQYF
TGTGCCAGCTGCTTCGGAGGGCCAGATACGCAGTATTTT
>-|TRBJ1-5|-|TRBV5-6
CASSSSGTLLQPQHF
TGTGCCAGCAGCTCCTCTGGGACATTATTACAGCCCCAGCATTTT